This entry features one T cell receptor (beta chain) sequence. The sample holds other DNA sequences that translate to the same CDR3. Using immunoSEQ multiplex PCR, the repertoire was profiled, and TCRdb retains in-frame clones only, with some absent. The sample has over 50,000 clones; more than 85% are singletons. Germline V gene data show CDR1 as SGHRS and CDR2 as YFSETQ. V dropped 4 bases and J dropped 4; count of bases not matched to a gene: 3. The length of the CDR3 is 13 residues. The data were taken from a study of blood T cell repertoires in COVID-19. Looking at the study overall: Sites in the United States, Italy and Spain provided acute and convalescent COVID-19 samples. The analysed material was cDNA or gDNA that came from T cells, B-cell-depleted T cells, or PBMCs.

This TCR came from a man aged 50 to 60 with active COVID-19. Input material: peripheral blood. The chain links TRBV5-1 to TRBJ2-5; 8 nucleotides line up with TRBD1. CDR3 nucleotides: TGCGCCAGCAGCCCACAGGGGGGAGAGACCCAGTACTTC. This encodes CASSPQGGETQYF.